This T cell receptor (beta chain) originates from a study of OX40 agonist ivuxolimab in advanced cancers. Across the whole study: Partial responses were achieved by three patients, of whom one had hepatocellular carcinoma and two had cutaneous melanoma. General observations from the study: Antigen targets of the expanded peripheral T cells went undetermined.

The protocol was immunoSEQ multiplex PCR, while the TCRdb copy is restricted to in-frame clones and leaves out a portion. The sample yields some 77,000 clones, approximately 94% seen once. Note on this clone: What it binds is unknown. In the same sample, other DNA sequences code for this CDR3.

The CDR3 totals 16 residues. Germline CDR1 is SGHAT and CDR2 is FQNNGV. V lost 6 bases to trimming and J lost 4 bases, with 21 bases between them. The clonotype comes from an adult with an advanced solid tumor such as melanoma, head and neck, liver or kidney cancer. The source was CD4+ or CD8+ T cells sorted from blood, collected in a trial of the OX40 agonist ivuxolimab. The V and J genes are TRBV11-2 and TRBJ2-5; D is uncertain. For the CDR3, the DNA is TGTGCCAGCAGTCCTAGGTCCAGGCCCTGGGGAGAGACCCAGTACTTC. Translated, it gives CASSPRSRPWGETQYF.